This TCR beta chain was sequenced for a study of radiation and T cells in renal cell carcinoma. Sample time point: blood 2 weeks post-SBRT. Documented treatment: 15 Gy SBRT to primary tumor, nephrectomy 4 weeks later. Clear cell pathology was present in this patient's renal cell carcinoma. Measured with immunoSEQ multiplex PCR; TCRdb has only the in-frame clones, and not every one. The table records around 120,000 clones, 80% to 90% of them present only once. The CDR3 is 12 residues long. The V end lost 2 bases, the J end lost 7 bases, and 7 bases lay between the germline ends. CDR1 SGHKS and CDR2 YYEKEE come from the germline V gene (reference sequence).

This material consisted of blood, taken from a patient whose treatment included radiotherapy and nephrectomy. The chain is built from TRBV5-5 and TRBJ1-3; D unresolved. The TCR comes from a woman in her fifties or sixties with renal cell carcinoma. The DNA of the CDR3 is TGTGCCAGCAGCTTAGTCAGGAACACCATATATTTT. Its translation is CASSLVRNTIYF.